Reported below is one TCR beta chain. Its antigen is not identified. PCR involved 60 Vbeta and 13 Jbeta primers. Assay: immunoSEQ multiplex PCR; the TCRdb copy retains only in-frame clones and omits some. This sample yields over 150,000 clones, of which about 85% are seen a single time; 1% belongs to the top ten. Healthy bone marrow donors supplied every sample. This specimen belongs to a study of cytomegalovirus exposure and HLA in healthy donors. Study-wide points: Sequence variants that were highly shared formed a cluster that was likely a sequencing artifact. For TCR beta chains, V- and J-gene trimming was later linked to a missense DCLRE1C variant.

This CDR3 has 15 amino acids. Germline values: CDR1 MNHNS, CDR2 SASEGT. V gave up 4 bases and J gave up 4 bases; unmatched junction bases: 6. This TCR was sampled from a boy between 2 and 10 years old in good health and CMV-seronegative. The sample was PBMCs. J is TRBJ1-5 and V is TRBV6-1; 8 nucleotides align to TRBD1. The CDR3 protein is CASSGGTGGNQPQHF. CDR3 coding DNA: TGTGCCAGCAGTGGGGGGACAGGTGGAAATCAGCCCCAGCATTTT.